These T cell receptor beta chains were read from a single sample in a study of cytotoxic CD8 clonotypes in ibrutinib-treated CLL. Sequencing used immunoSEQ multiplex PCR; TCRdb keeps in-frame clones, though not all of them. This sample has 160,000 or so clones; approximately 80% occur once, and the top ten carry roughly 4.5%. The specimen comprised PBMCs, sampled after 24 months of ibrutinib treatment. These receptors originate from a human donor with chronic lymphocytic leukemia. Both conserved end residues are part of each CDR3. The D gene is left open where the match is weak. Rows may omit the clone size; those that give it use once, few, many or a size class.

J gene,clone size,V gene,D gene,CDR3 DNA,CDR3 protein
TRBJ2-7,once,TRBV4-3,NA,TGCGCCAGCAGCCCGGCCAAGGGGGCCTACGAGCAGTACTTC,CASSPAKGAYEQYF
TRBJ1-5,NA,TRBV4-1,NA,TGCGCCAGCAGCCAAGATTATCGGCAGGGGAGGCATCAGCCCCAGCATTTT,CASSQDYRQGRHQPQHF
TRBJ2-7,NA,TRBV2,NA,TGTGCCAGCAGTGCGTCTAGGGCCTACGAGCAGTACTTC,CASSASRAYEQYF
TRBJ2-5,NA,TRBV9,NA,TGTGCCAGCAGCCAAAACCCCATGGGGTACCAAGAGACCCAGTACTTC,CASSQNPMGYQETQYF
TRBJ2-7,NA,TRBV4-2,NA,TGTGCCAGCAGCCAAGATAGGCAGGGAACTGACGAGCAGTACTTC,CASSQDRQGTDEQYF
TRBJ1-1,NA,TRBV7-8,NA,TGTGCCAGCAGCTCCCTAGGGGTGAACACTGAAGCTTTCTTT,CASSSLGVNTEAFF
TRBJ2-4,NA,TRBV19,NA,TGTGCCAGTAGTTCCCCGGGGTTGTCCGTAGGGGCCAAAAACATTCAGTACTTC,CASSSPGLSVGAKNIQYF
TRBJ2-5,NA,TRBV18,NA,TGTGCCAGCTCACCAACGCAAGTACTCCAAGAGACCCAGTACTTC,CASSPTQVLQETQYF
TRBJ2-3,NA,TRBV6-5,TRBD2,TGTGCCAGCAGCCCGGGACTAGGGGGGTTATATACGCAGTATTTT,CASSPGLGGLYTQYF
TRBJ1-1,NA,TRBV5-1,NA,TGCGCCAGCAGCTTGTGGGGGGCGAACACTGAAGCTTTCTTT,CASSLWGANTEAFF
TRBJ1-5,NA,TRBV27,NA,TGTGCCAGCAGAGTTAGGACAGCCCGTTATAGCAATCAGCCCCAGCATTTT,CASRVRTARYSNQPQHF
TRBJ2-3,NA,TRBV6-1,NA,TGTGCCAGCAGTGTTAGCGGCCCCAGGGATACGCAGTATTTT,CASSVSGPRDTQYF
TRBJ1-1,NA,TRBV7-2,TRBD1,TGTGCCAGCAGCCTGGACAGGGTGGAGGGAGCTTTCTTT,CASSLDRVEGAFF
TRBJ2-5,NA,TRBV4-2,NA,TGTGCCAGCAGCCAAGGACAGTCACAAGAGACCCAGTACTTC,CASSQGQSQETQYF
TRBJ2-3,NA,TRBV28,NA,TGTGCCAGCACGTCTTCCACAGATACGCAGTATTTT,CASTSSTDTQYF
TRBJ2-2,once,TRBV5-1,NA,TGCGCCAGCAGCTTGGAGAGGGCCAAGGGCACCGGGGAGCTGTTTTTT,CASSLERAKGTGELFF
TRBJ2-3,NA,TRBV27,NA,TGTGCCAGCAGTTTTCTAGCAGCTAGCACAGATACGCAGTATTTT,CASSFLAASTDTQYF
TRBJ2-5,NA,TRBV7-2,NA,TGTGCCAGCAGCTTAGTCTACGGAGAGACCCAGTACTTC,CASSLVYGETQYF
TRBJ1-1,NA,TRBV5-1,NA,TGCGCCAGCAGCCGTAGTCGAGTCAGGGAGAGCACTGAAGCTTTCTTT,CASSRSRVRESTEAFF
TRBJ1-6,NA,TRBV5-1,NA,TGCGCCAGCAGCTTGACTCTGGATAATTCACCCCTCCACTTT,CASSLTLDNSPLHF
TRBJ2-1,NA,TRBV15,NA,TGTGCCACCAGCAAGGCCGAGGGGAATGAGCAGTTCTTC,CATSKAEGNEQFF
TRBJ2-5,few,TRBV5-1,NA,TGCGCCAGCAGCTTGGGTGGGAGCCCACAAGAGACCCAGTACTTC,CASSLGGSPQETQYF
TRBJ2-1,NA,TRBV29-1,NA,TGCAGCGCTACAGCTACAGCCTACAATGAGCAGTTCTTC,CSATATAYNEQFF
TRBJ2-7,NA,TRBV28,NA,TGTGCCAGCAGTTTAAAAGGTGGCGAGCAGTACTTC,CASSLKGGEQYF
TRBJ1-4,once,TRBV27,TRBD1,TGTGCCAGCAGACAGGGGGCGTTTGGTGAAAAACTGTTTTTT,CASRQGAFGEKLFF
TRBJ2-1,NA,TRBV27,TRBD2,TGTGCCAGCAGTCCAAGTCTAGCGGGGATCCCTGATGAGCAGTTCTTC,CASSPSLAGIPDEQFF
TRBJ1-3,NA,TRBV7-9,TRBD1,TGTGCCAGCAGCTTCCGACAGGGGGCAGTTGGAAACACCATATATTTT,CASSFRQGAVGNTIYF
TRBJ2-7,NA,TRBV7-6,NA,TGTGCCAGCAGCGACACGGGGGGCGTGCAGTACTTC,CASSDTGGVQYF
TRBJ1-1,NA,TRBV19,NA,TGTGCCAGTAGTACCGGGTTCCCAACCACTGAAGCTTTCTTT,CASSTGFPTTEAFF
TRBJ2-3,NA,TRBV2,NA,TGTGCCAGCACGCACCGGGGGGATACGCAGTATTTT,CASTHRGDTQYF
TRBJ1-5,NA,TRBV7-2,NA,TGTGCCAGCAGCGGCAGCAATCAGCCCCAGCATTTT,CASSGSNQPQHF
TRBJ1-5,NA,TRBV5-1,NA,TGCGCCAGCAGCTTGGCTACCGAAGGGAATCAGCCCCAGCATTTT,CASSLATEGNQPQHF
TRBJ1-1,NA,TRBV11-2,NA,TGTGCCAGCAGCCCACCCACAGCCAACACTGAAGCTTTCTTT,CASSPPTANTEAFF
TRBJ1-3,NA,TRBV10-3,TRBD1,TGTGCCATCAGTGAGTCTTCGAGGGGGCTCAACTCTGGAAACACCATATATTTT,CAISESSRGLNSGNTIYF
TRBJ1-1,NA,TRBV7-8,NA,TGTGCCAGCAGCCTAGGACCTGACACTGAAGCTTTCTTT,CASSLGPDTEAFF
TRBJ1-2,once,TRBV19,NA,TGTGCCAGTAGTAGGATTACGGGAGCGGAAAATCGTGGCTACACCTTC,CASSRITGAENRGYTF
TRBJ2-7,NA,TRBV6-5,TRBD1,TGTGCCAGCAGTTACGGGGACAGGGGGCCCCACGAGCAGTACTTC,CASSYGDRGPHEQYF
TRBJ2-1,NA,TRBV19,NA,TGTGCCAGTAGTACCTTTACAGGTTCGTTCGGCAATGAGCAGTTCTTC,CASSTFTGSFGNEQFF
TRBJ1-2,NA,TRBV4-2,NA,TGTGCCAGCAGCCAATCGACAAGGCCAGGCATTCGCTACACCTTC,CASSQSTRPGIRYTF
TRBJ1-4,once,TRBV6-5,NA,TGTGCCAGCAGGTCCCGGACAGCAACTAATGAAAAACTGTTTTTT,CASRSRTATNEKLFF
TRBJ1-3,NA,TRBV7-8,NA,TGTGCCAGCAGCTATAACGGAAACACCATATATTTT,CASSYNGNTIYF
TRBJ2-7,NA,TRBV13,NA,TGTGCCAGCAGCTTAGGGAGGGCGGGACCTTACGAGCAGTACTTC,CASSLGRAGPYEQYF
TRBJ1-2,NA,TRBV5-1,TRBD1,TGCGCCAGCAGCCCGGGACAGGAGGGCGGTGGCTACACCTTC,CASSPGQEGGGYTF
TRBJ1-4,NA,TRBV14,TRBD1,TGTGCCAGCAGGGGACAGGGAACCTTCGAAAAACTGTTTTTT,CASRGQGTFEKLFF
TRBJ2-7,NA,TRBV15,TRBD1,TGTGCCACCAGCAGTGGACAGGGCAGGCAGTACTTC,CATSSGQGRQYF
TRBJ1-4,NA,TRBV7-9,NA,TGTGCCAGCAGCTTAGAGGCCAGAACTAATGAAAAACTGTTTTTT,CASSLEARTNEKLFF
TRBJ1-2,NA,TRBV5-5,NA,TGTGCCAGCTGCATCAGTTTGGGGGTACATAACTATGGCTACACCTTC,CASCISLGVHNYGYTF
TRBJ2-7,NA,TRBV11-1,NA,TGTGCCAGCAGCTTGGGACAAGGCCGGCTCTTCTACGAGCAGTACTTC,CASSLGQGRLFYEQYF
TRBJ1-3,NA,TRBV9,NA,TGTGCCAGCAGCCCCTTTCGGCGGGACGCTGGAAACACCATATATTTT,CASSPFRRDAGNTIYF
TRBJ2-7,NA,TRBV19,NA,TGTGCCAGTAGTATAGGTTACCCGCCCTACGAGCAGTACTTC,CASSIGYPPYEQYF
TRBJ2-7,NA,TRBV7-3,NA,TGTGCCAGCAGCCCCCCAAATAGCGGCTACGAGCAGTACTTC,CASSPPNSGYEQYF
TRBJ2-3,NA,TRBV10-2,TRBD2,TGCGCCGGAGGGACTAGCCCCACAGATACGCAGTATTTT,CAGGTSPTDTQYF
TRBJ1-2,NA,TRBV7-9,TRBD1,TGTGCCAGCAGCCCGACCGGGACAGCTCCGGGCTACACCTTC,CASSPTGTAPGYTF
TRBJ1-5,NA,TRBV18,NA,TGTGCCAGCTCACCGACAGTTGGCAATCAGCCCCAGCATTTT,CASSPTVGNQPQHF
TRBJ2-3,NA,TRBV7-6,NA,TGTGCCAGCAGCTTACTACACAACCCCCGGAGAGCCGATACGCAGTATTTT,CASSLLHNPRRADTQYF
TRBJ2-4,NA,TRBV4-2,TRBD1,TGTGCCAGCAGCCAAGTTCGGACAGGATTAGCCAAAAACATTCAGTACTTC,CASSQVRTGLAKNIQYF
TRBJ2-1,NA,TRBV7-9,NA,TGTGCCAGCAGCTTAGGGACTCATTACAATGAGCAGTTCTTC,CASSLGTHYNEQFF
TRBJ1-1,NA,TRBV5-8,NA,TGTGCCAGCAGCTCGGGTACGGGGGTTCTGAACACTGAAGCTTTCTTT,CASSSGTGVLNTEAFF
TRBJ1-2,NA,TRBV28,NA,TGTGCCAGCAGTTTAGGGGGATTCCGGTATGGCTACACCTTC,CASSLGGFRYGYTF